These 26 T cell receptor beta chains originate from one sample sequenced in a study of breast tumors, draining lymph nodes, adjacent tissues. Using its own MiXCR run on the multiplex PCR reads, TCRdb lists one record per CDR3 protein. The table includes some 230,000 distinct CDR3 sequences, about 34% detected once. The lymph nodes were axillary draining lymph nodes from breast cancer patients. Sequencing was performed on axillary lymph node tissue. Source of these receptors: a female donor with breast cancer. Some clones in this sample may be carry-over from other donors' samples.

This chain joins TRBV5-1 and TRBJ2-5; D call uncertain. The CDR3 consists of 13 residues. Germline CDR1 and CDR2: SGHRS and YFSETQ. V lost 2 bases, J lost 4 bases, and 9 bases lay in between. CDR3 bases: TGCGCCAGCAGCTTTTCGGCTTCAGAGACCCAGTACTTC. Amino acid sequence: CASSFSASETQYF.

This clonotype has a handful of counts. The rearrangement links TRBV27 to TRBJ1-6, with a tentative D call TRBD1 (6 bases). There are 15 residues in the CDR3. Per germline, CDR1 MNHEY and CDR2 SMNVEV (reference sequence). Trimming took 3 bases from V and 6 from J, leaving 12 bases between them. Here the CDR3 reads CASSLRAGANSPLHF. The CDR3 DNA reads as TGTGCCAGCAGTTTGCGGGCAGGGGCTAATTCACCCCTCCACTTT.

On this clonotype: The junction does not match germline at one end; this may be a read error. The chain recombines TRBV7-9 with TRBJ1-2; the D is unclear. CDR3 length: 15 residues. The germline V gene has CDR1 SEHNR and CDR2 FQNEAQ (reference sequence). CDR3 residues: CASSPLGANAYGYPF. CDR3 in DNA: TGTGCCAGCAGTCCCCTCGGCGCCAACGCTTATGGCTACCCCTTC.

This clonotype was recorded at least ten times. J is TRBJ2-7 and V is TRBV7-2; no definite D call. The germline gives CDR1 SGHTA, CDR2 FQGNSA. V lost 1 base and J 2 bases, leaving 6 bases between the germline ends. CDR3 length: 13 amino acids. The CDR3 DNA sequence: TGTGCCAGCAGCTTAGTCGACACCTACGAGCAGTACTTC. Amino acid sequence: CASSLVDTYEQYF.

This clonotype was recorded at least ten times. This chain connects TRBV7-9 to TRBJ2-7; D remains ambiguous. V shed 2 bases and J shed 4 bases, with 9 bases lying between them. CDR1 SEHNR and CDR2 FQNEAQ come from the germline V gene (reference sequence). The CDR3 has 13 amino acids. CDR3 sequence (DNA): TGTGCCAGCAGCTTATCGAAAGGTTACGAGCAGTACTTC. Translated, it gives CASSLSKGYEQYF.

Regarding this clonotype: The CDR3 carries no conserved terminal phenylalanine or tryptophan, so it likely arises from a read error. The chain joins TRBV5-1 to TRBJ2-5; D is possibly TRBD1 (5 bases). V was trimmed by 3 bases and J by 2 bases, leaving 11 bases between them. The CDR3 sequence is 14 residues long. The V gene's germline CDR1 is SGHRS and CDR2 YFSETQ. The CDR3 reads CASSSRTLQETQYS. DNA of the CDR3: TGCGCCAGCAGCTCCAGGACACTTCAAGAGACCCAGTACTCC.

This clonotype was detected ten times or more. The gene calls are TRBV19 and TRBJ1-5; D is possibly TRBD1 (5 bases). V was trimmed by 4 bases and J by 7 bases, leaving 14 bases between them. Germline CDR1 is LNHDA and CDR2 is SQIVND (reference sequence). The CDR3 has 14 amino acids. Here the CDR3 DNA reads TGTGCCAGTAGTACCACCAACGGGGCACAGCCCCAGCATTTT. It yields the protein CASSTTNGAQPQHF.

The table lists this clonotype with a few counts. CDR3 sequence: CASRDQAGAPSDTQYF. In DNA, the CDR3 is TGTGCCAGCAGAGACCAAGCGGGGGCCCCTTCAGATACGCAGTATTTT. The chain employs TRBV6-5 and TRBJ2-3; 8 bases line up with TRBD2. This CDR3 has 16 amino acids. Germline CDR1 is MNHEY and CDR2 is SVGAGI. The V segment lost 6 bases and the J segment 4 bases; nucleotides outside the gene matches: 12.

The rearrangement uses TRBV20-1 and TRBJ2-7; 10 bases agree with TRBD1. After removal of 2 bases from V and 5 bases from J, the junction contained 3 bases not matched to a gene. CDR3 length equals 13 residues. Germline CDR1 and CDR2: DFQATT and SNEGSKA (reference sequence). Here the CDR3 DNA reads TGCAGTGCTAGACCGACAGGGGGCCACGAGCAGTACTTC. Translation: CSARPTGGHEQYF.

This chain uses TRBV6-2 or TRBV6-3 with TRBJ2-7, with D unresolved. The CDR3 totals 15 residues. Trimming took 0 bases from V and 3 from J, leaving 12 bases between them. The V gene's germline CDR1 is MNHEY and CDR2 SVGEGT. For the CDR3, the DNA is TGTGCCAGCAGTTACTCCTGGCGGATGGACTACGAGCAGTACTTC. Amino acids: CASSYSWRMDYEQYF.

The rearrangement joins TRBV4-1 to TRBJ1-2; no reliable D call. Germline assignment: CDR1 MGHRA and CDR2 YSYEKL. This CDR3 spans 15 amino acids. Trimming shortened V by 1 base and J by 4 bases, and 13 bases separated the two germline ends. The CDR3 DNA is TGCGCCAGCAGCCAAGTAGCGGGAGCAGGCTATGGCTACACCTTC. Residues: CASSQVAGAGYGYTF.

The chain uses TRBV30 and TRBJ1-6; D gene ambiguous. Germline V gene sequence: CDR1 GTSNPN, CDR2 SVGIG (reference sequence). The CDR3 consists of 15 residues. Trimming pared 1 base from V and 10 bases from J, leaving 17 bases between. The CDR3 here is CAWSGQTSGDSPLHF. The CDR3 bases are TGTGCCTGGAGTGGCCAGACTAGCGGAGACTCACCCCTCCACTTT.

This chain connects TRBV7-2 to TRBJ2-6, with D perhaps matching TRBD2 (6 bases). The V gene lost 7 bases and the J gene lost 4 bases, with 8 bases spanning the gap. Germline V CDR1 and CDR2: SGHTA, FQGNSA. The CDR3 contains 13 residues. In nucleotides, the CDR3 is TGTGCCAGCAAACGGGAGGGGGCCAACGTCCTGACTTTC. Residues: CASKREGANVLTF.

V is TRBV29-1 and J is TRBJ1-1; D is uncertain. V was clipped by 7 bases and J by 1 base, with 13 bases between them. The CDR3 consists of 13 residues. Germline CDR1 SQVTM, CDR2 ANQGSEA. For the CDR3, the DNA is TGCAGCGCCGGAGACACACAGAACACTGAAGCTTTCTTT. Translating it yields CSAGDTQNTEAFF.

CDR3 in amino acids: CASSQVRGGGTGELFF. In DNA, the CDR3 is TGCGCCAGCAGCCAAGTCCGCGGGGGGGGGACCGGGGAGCTGTTTTTT. The V call is TRBV4-1, the J call TRBJ2-2; 9 nucleotides align to TRBD2. The CDR3 sequence is 16 residues long. CDR1 is MGHRA and CDR2 is YSYEKL in the germline V gene. The ends lost 1 base at V and 5 bases at J; junction bases unmatched: 5.

This clonotype was counted ten times or more. The J gene is TRBJ2-5, the V gene TRBV20-1; 7 bases are a match to TRBD1. V lost 3 bases and J lost 1; bases outside the gene matches: 8. Germline V lookup: CDR1 DFQATT, CDR2 SNEGSKA (reference sequence). This CDR3 contains 15 residues. The CDR3 spells CSARDRQGPQETQYF. The CDR3, as DNA: TGCAGTGCTAGGGATCGACAGGGCCCCCAAGAGACCCAGTACTTC.

The chain has TRBV25-1 and TRBJ1-2; 10 nucleotides align to TRBD1. V trimming: 11 bases; J trimming: 3 bases; junction bases outside the gene matches: 3. The germline V gene encodes CDR1 MGHDK and CDR2 SYGVNS. The CDR3 sequence is 12 residues long. The CDR3, as DNA: TGTGCCGCGACAGGGGGCGACTATGGCTACACCTTC. It yields the protein CAATGGDYGYTF.

This clonotype was recorded many times. The chain carries TRBV11-2 and TRBJ2-5; 7 bases are a match to TRBD1. Germline-derived CDR1 and CDR2 are SGHAT and FQNNGV. There are 15 residues in the CDR3. V lost 1 base and J lost 4; bases outside the gene matches: 6. The CDR3 spells CASSLATGNIETQYF. The DNA of the CDR3 is TGTGCCAGCAGCTTAGCGACAGGGAATATAGAGACCCAGTACTTC. Using reference TRBV11-2 and TRBJ2-5 for the parts outside the CDR3, the full variable domain is EAGVAQSPRYKIIEKRQSVAFWCNPISGHATLYWYQQILGQGPKLLIQFQNNGVVDDSQLPKDRFSAERLKGVDSTLKIQPAKLEDSAVYLCASSLATGNIETQYFGPGTRLLVL.

The chain links TRBV2 to TRBJ1-6; 10 positions match TRBD1. The CDR3 is 13 amino acids. The J segment lost 11 bases and the V segment lost 8 bases, leaving 6 bases of the junction unmatched. Germline lookup yields CDR1 SNHLY and CDR2 FYNNEI. The CDR3 region is CASRQGANTPLHF. CDR3 DNA sequence: TGTGCCAGCCGACAGGGGGCGAACACACCCCTCCACTTT.

About this clonotype itself: This clone may be a read error of a much larger clone one base away. The chain employs TRBV11-3 and TRBJ2-1, with D tentatively TRBD1 (5 bases). The ends were cut back, 3 bases at V and 9 bases at J, with 21 bases in the middle. Germline loops: CDR1 SGHNT, CDR2 YENEEA. CDR3 length: 16 residues. The CDR3 nucleotides are TGTGCCAGCAGCTTGGGGTTGACAGCGAAGCCAATTGAGCAGTTCTTC. This translates into CASSLGLTAKPIEQFF. The full variable domain, its missing parts supplied by reference TRBV11-3 and TRBJ2-1, is EAGVVQSPRYKIIEKKQPVAFWCNPISGHNTLYWYLQNLGQGPELLIRYENEEAVDDSQLPKDRFSAERLKGVDSTLKIQPAELGDSAVYLCASSLGLTAKPIEQFFGPGTRLTVL.

This clonotype showed up just a few times. A read error may be the cause here, since a much bigger clone is one base away. This chain connects TRBV20-1 to TRBJ2-7, with D possibly matching TRBD1 (8 bases). The germline CDR1 and CDR2 sequences are DFQATT and SNEGSKA (reference sequence). V was pared by 2 bases and J by 6 bases, with 17 bases between. This CDR3 spans 14 amino acids. CDR3 nucleotides: TGCAGTGCTAGAAGCGGGACAGGCCTCTCCGAGCAGTACTTC. It is translated as CSARSGTGLSEQYF.

The chain uses TRBV2 and TRBJ1-2; TRBD1 might be the D (5 bases). The CDR3 is 10 residues long. V was clipped by 4 bases and J by 12 bases, with 9 bases between them. Germline-derived CDR1 and CDR2 are SNHLY and FYNNEI. Here the CDR3 reads CASSVGGNTF. The CDR3 DNA reads as TGTGCCAGCAGTGTCGGGGGAAACACCTTC.

This clonotype was counted at least ten times. The J gene is TRBJ2-3, the V gene TRBV20-1; TRBD2 is a possible D gene (6 bases). CDR1 DFQATT and CDR2 SNEGSKA come from the germline V gene (reference sequence). CDR3 length: 14 amino acids. Deletions cut 6 bases from V and 10 bases from J, with 23 bases between. CDR3 loop: CSARRLVNEGAQYF. As DNA, the CDR3 is TGCAGTGCGCGACGACTAGTGAACGAAGGTGCGCAGTATTTT.

This clonotype was observed many times. The chain combines TRBV30 with TRBJ2-5; TRBD2 matches at 11 bases. V dropped 6 bases and J dropped 4; count of bases not matched to a gene: 7. Per germline, CDR1 GTSNPN and CDR2 SVGIG (reference sequence). The CDR3 has 14 residues. CDR3 loop: CACGTSGGRETQYF. The CDR3 nucleotides read TGTGCCTGCGGGACTAGCGGAGGGAGAGAGACCCAGTACTTC.

This clonotype was observed many times. The CDR3 nucleotides are TGCGCCAGCAGCCGGGGACAGGGGATAGGTCGGCAAGAGACCCAGTACTTC. Translating it yields CASSRGQGIGRQETQYF. The chain combines TRBV4-1 with TRBJ2-5; 10 bases map to TRBD1. J lost 2 bases, V lost 4 bases, and 10 bases had no gene match. The CDR3 has 17 residues. Germline V CDR1 and CDR2: MGHRA, YSYEKL.

This clonotype was seen many times. The rearrangement uses TRBV4-2 and TRBJ1-3; D is ambiguous. V lost 1 base and J lost 0, with 10 bases in between. The CDR3 runs to 16 residues. CDR1 is LGHNA, CDR2 YNFKEQ, per germline. DNA of the CDR3: TGTGCCAGCAGCCAAGTGGACCGTGTCTCTGGAAACACCATATATTTT. This codes for CASSQVDRVSGNTIYF.